This entry is about one T cell receptor beta chain. Antigen unknown. A multiplex PCR was run with 60 Vbeta primers and 13 Jbeta primers. Study processing details: In a later analysis, the count reached 80 million or so unique TCR beta chains, with roughly 9.9 million shared. Clones were read by immunoSEQ multiplex PCR, and TCRdb kept only the in-frame ones, dropping some. The DNA gave D and trimming, while V, J and clone size come from that table. Of around 38,000 clones in the sample, around three fifths were seen once. Trimming pared 1 base from V and 4 bases from J, leaving 9 bases between. Germline values: CDR1 SEHNR, CDR2 FQNEAQ (reference sequence). This CDR3 is built from 14 residues. This sample was taken from a study of cytomegalovirus exposure and HLA in healthy donors. About the study: The roughly 120 million unique TCR beta sequences, from roughly 170 million T cells, were found by an earlier analysis. Whole-study findings and limits: Information on immune exposure was restricted to one variable (CMV serostatus).

Sequenced material: PBMCs. This receptor was obtained from a man over 45 in good health and CMV-seropositive. The rearrangement joins TRBV7-9 to TRBJ2-3; D not certain. CDR3: CASSLDIGADTQYF. The CDR3 bases are TGTGCCAGCAGCTTAGACATTGGTGCAGATACGCAGTATTTT.